The T cell receptor (beta chain) described here comes from a study of T cells expressing NK-cell markers. Study outcomes and limitations: In several donors, dominant CD3+CD56+NKG2C+ clones formed about 1.0-7.5% of CD8+ cells. Whether expanded NKG2C+ T cell clones recognized HCMV stayed uncertain.

As for this clonotype: Antigen specificity is unknown.

CDR3 length: 16 amino acids. Germline values: CDR1 MNHEY, CDR2 SVGAGI. Libraries used 5'RACE template switching adding universal primer site and UMIs. Reprocessing the 5' RACE reads, TCRdb reports a single entry for every CDR3 protein and omits DNA. The sample has 500,000 to 600,000 distinct CDR3 sequences. The V gene is TRBV6-5, the J gene TRBJ2-1; the TCRdb call, TRBD2, lacks DNA for checking. The sequence was collected from a man younger than 30 in good health. Sequencing input: blood T cells: a sorted CD56 or NKG2C T cell subset, CD4+ or CD8+ T cells, or bulk PBMC T cells (not recorded which). The CDR3 protein is CASTARLAGDNNEQFF.